This entry describes one T cell receptor beta chain. Its antigen is unknown. No much larger clonotype is one base removed from it; base qualities were not supplied. Each collaborating institution followed its own protocols to collect whole blood in K2EDTA tubes. Collaborator samples were shipped for TCRbeta analysis as frozen whole blood, isolated PBMCs, or DNA extracted from either sample type. Inclusive of the bounding cysteine and phenylalanine, the CDR3 is 15 residues long. The read is trimmed to its CDR3 DNA, 45 bases read in frame from base 1. Clipping removes 3 bases from V and 5 bases from J, with 5 as the unmatched junction base count. CDR1 SGHRS and CDR2 YFSETQ were looked up in the germline V gene. The immunoSEQ Assay, a bias-controlled multiplex PCR, was used to amplify TCRbeta CDR3 regions from genomic DNA. On the authors' methods: Within the assay, amplification of reference gene primers was used to estimate how many nucleated cells each sample contained. Sequence reads were collapsed and filtered to measure the absolute abundance of every unique TCRbeta CDR3 rearrangement. Productive Simpson clonality was computed per sample as the square root of Simpson's diversity index over productive rearrangements. In TCRdb, the immuneACCESS table is reduced to in-frame sequences with V and J assigned. These tables do not hold every clone; where another copy was compared, an unresolved V gene accounts for under half, and the others remain unexplained. The V and J calls and clone size were taken over from that table, and D and trimming were inferred from the DNA. This sample gives fewer than 300,000 clones in total; around 83% of them show up just once. The ten biggest clones cover approximately 5.4% of the sample.

The sample is drawn from a study of blood T cell repertoires in COVID-19 (dated by TCRdb to 2020 to 2022). At the level of the whole study: Samples from collaborators originated in the United States, Italy and Spain and spanned both the acute and convalescent phases of COVID-19. Sample metadata almost always included a de-identified subject ID, COVID-19 status, age in years and sex. The dataset comprised deeply sampled blood TCRbeta repertoires from subjects exposed to, actively infected with, or recovered from COVID-19. The prospective study material was composed of cDNA or gDNA derived from T cells, B-cell-depleted T cells, or PBMCs. Samples came from the ongoing ImmuneRACE study (first 160 participants) plus 1,254 subjects from 6 global collaborators. Where available, HLA class I and class II types were taken from metadata supplied by the sample provider and were not determined by assay-based typing. The repertoires were released in a freely available public database meant as a resource for research on the immune response to SARS-CoV-2.

What the work shows at the level of the full study, not this receptor alone: The amount of clinical and demographic metadata varied by source and participant and was provided uncurated.

This clonotype was obtained from an elderly man with acute or convalescent COVID-19. Input material: peripheral blood. The V and J segments used are TRBV5-1 and TRBJ1-4; 9 middle bases align to TRBD1. The CDR3 protein: CASSSPTGGNEKLFF. In nucleotide form, the sequence is TGCGCCAGCAGCTCACCTACAGGGGGCAATGAAAAACTGTTTTTT. Supplemented by the reference TRBV5-1 and TRBJ1-4 proteins around the CDR3, the complete variable domain is KAGVTQTPRYLIKTRGQQVTLSCSPISGHRSVSWYQQTPGQGLQFLFEYFSETQRNKGNFPGRFSGRQFSNSRSEMNVSTLELGDSALYLCASSSPTGGNEKLFFGSGTQLSVL.